This TCR beta chain derives from a study of technical replicates of blood from several donors. Generated by immunoSEQ multiplex PCR, the TCRdb table keeps only in-frame clones and is missing some. Of 74,000 or so clones detected, roughly 96% appear once; the ten largest clones hold around 0.18%. J gave up 0 bases and V 4 bases, and 3 bases lay outside the gene matches. The length of the CDR3 is 14 residues. Germline V gene data show CDR1 as MNHNS and CDR2 as SASEGT. The sample consisted of T cells isolated from PBMCs. This chain joins TRBV6-1 and TRBJ2-7, with 7 bases aligning to TRBD2. This TCR derives from a human donor in good health. CDR3 loop: CASSGLAASYEQYF. The CDR3 bases are TGTGCCAGCAGTGGTCTAGCGGCCTCCTACGAGCAGTACTTC.